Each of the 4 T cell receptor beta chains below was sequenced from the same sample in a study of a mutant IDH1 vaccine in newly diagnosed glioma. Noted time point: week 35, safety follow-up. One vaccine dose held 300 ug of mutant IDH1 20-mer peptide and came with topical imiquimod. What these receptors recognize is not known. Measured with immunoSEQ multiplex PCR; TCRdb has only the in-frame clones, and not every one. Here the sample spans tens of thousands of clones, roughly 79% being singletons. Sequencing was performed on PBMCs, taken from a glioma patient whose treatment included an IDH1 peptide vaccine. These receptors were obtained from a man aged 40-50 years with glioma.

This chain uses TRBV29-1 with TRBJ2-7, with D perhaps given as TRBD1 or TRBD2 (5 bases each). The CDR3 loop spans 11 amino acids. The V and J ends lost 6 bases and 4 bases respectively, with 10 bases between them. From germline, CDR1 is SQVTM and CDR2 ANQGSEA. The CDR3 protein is CSVGRSYEQYF. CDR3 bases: TGCAGCGTGGGACGGAGTTACGAGCAGTACTTC.

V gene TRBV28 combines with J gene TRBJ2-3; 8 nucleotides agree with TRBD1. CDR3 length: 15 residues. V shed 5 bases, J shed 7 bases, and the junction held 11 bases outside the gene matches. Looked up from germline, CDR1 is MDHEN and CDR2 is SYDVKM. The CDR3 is CASSAYGTGRNTQYF. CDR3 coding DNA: TGTGCCAGCAGTGCCTACGGGACAGGCCGCAATACGCAGTATTTT.

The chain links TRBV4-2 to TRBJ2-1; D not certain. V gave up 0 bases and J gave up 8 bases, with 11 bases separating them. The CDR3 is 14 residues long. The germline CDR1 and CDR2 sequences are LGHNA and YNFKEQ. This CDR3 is CASSQETSVHEQFF. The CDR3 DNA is TGTGCCAGCAGCCAAGAAACTTCAGTACATGAGCAGTTCTTC.

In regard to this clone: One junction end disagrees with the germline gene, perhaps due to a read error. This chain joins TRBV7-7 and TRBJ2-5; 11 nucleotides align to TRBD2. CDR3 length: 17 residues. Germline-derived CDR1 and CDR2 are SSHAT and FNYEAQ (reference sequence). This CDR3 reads CASSEYAGTSGQETQYF. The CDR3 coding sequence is TGTGCTAGCAGCGAGTATGCCGGGACTAGCGGCCAAGAGACCCAGTACTTC.